This TCR beta chain emerged from a study of T cell changes during pregnancy in multiple sclerosis. Some clones are missing from TCRdb's copy, which holds only in-frame ones; the method was immunoSEQ multiplex PCR. The sample has about 68,000 clones, about nine tenths seen once. The length of the CDR3 is 13 residues. Germline loops: CDR1 SNHLY, CDR2 FYNNEI. The ends were cut back, 8 bases at V and 3 bases at J, with 13 bases in the middle. The TCR was taken from a female donor with multiple sclerosis, enrolled in a pregnancy study. The rearrangement links TRBV2 to TRBJ2-5, with D possibly TRBD1 on 5 matching bases. The sample was peripheral blood, taken in the third trimester of pregnancy. This CDR3 is CASWFRVKETQYF. The CDR3 region has the DNA TGTGCCAGCTGGTTCAGGGTAAAAGAGACCCAGTACTTC.